Listed below are T cell receptor beta chains from one sample, sequenced in a study of cytomegalovirus exposure and HLA in healthy donors. Some clones are missing from TCRdb's copy, which holds only in-frame ones; the method was immunoSEQ multiplex PCR. Among 120,000 or so clones, approximately 90% were seen once, and the ten largest hold about 1.8%. The sample consisted of PBMCs. These receptors originate from a man in his late teens or twenties in good health and CMV-seronegative. Each CDR3 is given without its conserved first and last residue. Each record gives: V gene, J gene, CDR3 protein.

v_call: TRBV19
j_call: TRBJ2-6
cdr3_aa: ASSIRRLPGSGANVLT

v_call: TRBV18
j_call: TRBJ2-3
cdr3_aa: ASSPSGSISTDTQY

v_call: TRBV11-1
j_call: TRBJ2-2
cdr3_aa: ASSLAPGQGYTGELF

v_call: TRBV18
j_call: TRBJ2-5
cdr3_aa: ASSSLSGAPQETQY

v_call: TRBV4-1
j_call: TRBJ1-3
cdr3_aa: ASSQRTVSGNTIY

v_call: TRBV19
j_call: TRBJ2-3
cdr3_aa: ASSTGVGGHPSTDTQY

v_call: TRBV6-5
j_call: -
cdr3_aa: ASSPGFGAQYEQY

v_call: TRBV5-1
j_call: TRBJ1-4
cdr3_aa: ASSSGNTNEKLF

v_call: TRBV6-4
j_call: TRBJ2-1
cdr3_aa: ASSGTSIGLAGRYNEQF

v_call: TRBV11-2
j_call: TRBJ1-1
cdr3_aa: ASSLVRRDSIV

v_call: TRBV19
j_call: TRBJ2-2
cdr3_aa: ASSRRTAARGTGELF

v_call: TRBV5-4
j_call: TRBJ2-7
cdr3_aa: ASSPSRLGSGYEQY

v_call: TRBV18
j_call: TRBJ1-2
cdr3_aa: ASSPQPQGSGYT

v_call: TRBV25-1
j_call: TRBJ2-7
cdr3_aa: ASSSPGQGFSEQY

v_call: TRBV6-6
j_call: TRBJ2-7
cdr3_aa: ASSYRDNYEQY

v_call: TRBV6-1
j_call: TRBJ1-2
cdr3_aa: ASPSGETDGYT

v_call: TRBV13
j_call: TRBJ2-1
cdr3_aa: ASSSTPWTVYNEQF

v_call: TRBV2
j_call: TRBJ1-4
cdr3_aa: ASYRGVATNEKLF

v_call: TRBV5-4
j_call: TRBJ2-7
cdr3_aa: ASSGGTGRGYEQY

v_call: TRBV2
j_call: TRBJ2-1
cdr3_aa: ASTDLAYEQF

v_call: TRBV27
j_call: TRBJ2-1
cdr3_aa: ASGSGRVYNEQF

v_call: TRBV9
j_call: TRBJ2-3
cdr3_aa: ASSAPGGVRTDTQY

v_call: TRBV5-1
j_call: TRBJ1-1
cdr3_aa: ASREEGVVATEAF

v_call: TRBV6-5
j_call: TRBJ1-1
cdr3_aa: ASTRLTVGNTEAF

v_call: TRBV9
j_call: TRBJ2-5
cdr3_aa: ASSVLSQETQY

v_call: TRBV2
j_call: TRBJ2-7
cdr3_aa: ASTWGQGYEQY

v_call: TRBV19
j_call: TRBJ1-4
cdr3_aa: ASSIRDRDSEKLF

v_call: TRBV19
j_call: TRBJ2-7
cdr3_aa: ASRASGFSYEQY

v_call: TRBV4-1
j_call: TRBJ1-6
cdr3_aa: ASSRRQDYNSPLH

v_call: TRBV5-1
j_call: TRBJ1-4
cdr3_aa: ASSGQGPNEKLF

v_call: TRBV28
j_call: TRBJ2-1
cdr3_aa: ASRLAGGPNEQF

v_call: TRBV28
j_call: TRBJ2-1
cdr3_aa: ASSRIWDFRDSTYNEQF

v_call: TRBV9
j_call: TRBJ2-7
cdr3_aa: ASSEGGDRTYEQY

v_call: TRBV28
j_call: TRBJ2-7
cdr3_aa: ASRRVQGAYEQY

v_call: TRBV25-1
j_call: TRBJ2-7
cdr3_aa: ASKDGSSYEQY

v_call: TRBV4-3
j_call: TRBJ2-7
cdr3_aa: ASSQGLASSYEQY

v_call: TRBV6-6
j_call: TRBJ1-5
cdr3_aa: ASRSNRVGNQPQH

v_call: TRBV5-1
j_call: TRBJ1-1
cdr3_aa: ASSLGRDEAF

v_call: TRBV30
j_call: TRBJ1-1
cdr3_aa: ASGLNEAF

v_call: TRBV5-1
j_call: TRBJ2-2
cdr3_aa: ASSLALAGGGGELF